This T cell receptor beta chain was found in a study of neurological immune-mediated disorders (dated by TCRdb to between 2017 and 2020). About the study as a whole: Using UMI-based sequencing, the study compared peripheral blood TCR-beta repertoires from patients with HTLV-I-associated myelopathy (HAM/TSP), patients with multiple sclerosis, and healthy controls. Longitudinal samples, technical triplicates and paired sorted CD4+ and CD8+ T-cell subsets, alongside PBMC samples, were included among the approximately 99 TCR-beta libraries. Longitudinal HAM/TSP and healthy donors were sampled at 3 time-points each (about 3-45 month intervals). Of the approximately 68 subjects in the cohort, around 15 were HAM/TSP patients, approximately 34 were multiple sclerosis patients, and 20 were healthy controls. Results the study describes overall, beyond this receptor: TCR clonal expansion was greatest in HAM/TSP patients and smallest in MS patients, who ranked below even healthy controls. No identical CDR3 amino acid sequences were shared among expanded clones across subjects, suggesting private TCR-beta repertoires in all groups.

This clonotype was observed many times. Its antigen specificity is not known. No much larger clonotype is one base removed from it; base qualities were not supplied. cDNA was synthesized by template-switch 5'RACE using a primer carrying a 10-nucleotide random unique molecular identifier by which each TCR transcript was tagged. Over 200 million TCR-beta sequences, covering 15-18 subjects, were produced in each sequencing run. The RNeasy kit was used for extraction of total RNA. The KAPA Real-time Library Amplification kit was used to amplify TCR-beta VDJ regions with primers for the TCR constant region and the 5'RACE anchor. A first PCR added sample indexes and Illumina adaptors, and a second PCR then raised library yield. The roughly 650 bp TCR product was size-selected on a 2% E-gel SizeSelection system after Ampure bead purification. Before pooling, library quality was checked on a Bioanalyzer, concentration was measured with Qubit, and libraries were quantified with the Kapa Library Quantification kit. An Illumina HiSeq 2500 sequenced the libraries paired-end 2 x 150 bp. To increase sequence diversity, roughly 23-30% phiX was spiked into each library pool. Concerning the study's data processing: Quality-filtered reads were processed with the UMI-based MiGEC pipeline, and over 75% of raw TCR sequences were removed by the MiGEC pipeline during error correction. VDJ genes were aligned to IMGT germline references, and each clonotype was defined by a unique CDR3 amino acid sequence together with V-J genes. Clonal expansion, Shannon diversity, and CDR3 relatedness (CalcPairwiseDistances, ClusterSamples) were evaluated with VDJtools, and phylogenetic trees were built with CLCbio workbench. A clone was classed as expanded if it had 8 or more unique UMIs, a cutoff based on coefficient-of-variation modelling across technical triplicates. TCRdb trimmed public reads at Q25 via fastp, called clones via MiXCR and kept in-frame beta chains. Entries that share a CDR3 protein sequence are merged under the most common genes and DNA. None of the V and J calls come from the authors' own analysis; TCRdb made them. The sample has 95,000 to 110,000 distinct CDR3 sequences on record, about a tenth of them singletons. The ten most abundant clones make up approximately 3.4% of the sample.

The sample's time point label is to be understood as: longitudinal time-point 3. For the unsorted PBMC libraries, 2 million PBMCs were stored in RNAlater at -80 degrees C until RNA extraction and were used to generate the libraries. Peripheral blood underwent Ficoll-Hypaque density gradient centrifugation to isolate PBMCs, which were then cryopreserved in liquid nitrogen. The CDR3 runs 12 amino acids, cysteine and phenylalanine included. Left in the record is the CDR3 DNA by itself, 36 bases read in frame from the first base. Sequences SEHNR (CDR1) and FQNEAQ (CDR2) are obtained from the germline V gene (reference sequence). Trimming takes 7 bases from V and 5 bases from J, and the germline ends sit 12 bases apart.

This TCR was recovered from a female donor with HTLV-1-associated myelopathy (HAM/TSP). The specimen sequenced was PBMCs. The chain is assembled from TRBV7-9 and TRBJ2-7; tentative D gene TRBD1, with 6 bases matching. The CDR3 is CASTNRDDEQYF. The DNA sequence is TGTGCCAGCACCAACAGGGACGACGAGCAGTACTTC.